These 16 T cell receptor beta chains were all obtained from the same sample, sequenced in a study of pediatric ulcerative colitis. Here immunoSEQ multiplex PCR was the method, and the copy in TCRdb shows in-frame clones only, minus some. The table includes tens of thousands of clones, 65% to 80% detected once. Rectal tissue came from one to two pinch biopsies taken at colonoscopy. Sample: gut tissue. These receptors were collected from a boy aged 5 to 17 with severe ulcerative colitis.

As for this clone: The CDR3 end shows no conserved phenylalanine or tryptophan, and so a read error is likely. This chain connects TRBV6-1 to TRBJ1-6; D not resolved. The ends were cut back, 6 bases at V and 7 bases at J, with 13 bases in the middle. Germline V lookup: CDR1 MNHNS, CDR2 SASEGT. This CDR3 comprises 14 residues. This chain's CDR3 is CASRKTEFNSPLHL. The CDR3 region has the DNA TGTGCCAGCAGAAAAACAGAGTTCAATTCACCCCTCCACCTT.

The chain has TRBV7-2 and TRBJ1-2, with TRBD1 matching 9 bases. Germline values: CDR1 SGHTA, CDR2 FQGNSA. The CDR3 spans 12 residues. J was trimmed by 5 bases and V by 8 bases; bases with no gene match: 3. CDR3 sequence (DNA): TGTGCCAGCGCGGACAGGGGTTATGGCTACACCTTC. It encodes CASADRGYGYTF.

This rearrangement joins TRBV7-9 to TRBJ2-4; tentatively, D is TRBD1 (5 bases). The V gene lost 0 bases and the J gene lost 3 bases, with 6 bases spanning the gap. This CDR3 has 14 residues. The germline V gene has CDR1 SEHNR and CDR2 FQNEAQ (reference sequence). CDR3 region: CASSLAGVKNIQYF. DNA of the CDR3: TGTGCCAGCAGCTTAGCAGGGGTCAAAAACATTCAGTACTTC.

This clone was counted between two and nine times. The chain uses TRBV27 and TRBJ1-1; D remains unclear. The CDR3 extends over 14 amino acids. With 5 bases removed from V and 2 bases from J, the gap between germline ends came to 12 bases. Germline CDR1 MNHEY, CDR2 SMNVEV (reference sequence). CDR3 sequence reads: CASSVQSINTEAFF. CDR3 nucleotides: TGTGCCAGCAGTGTACAGAGTATAAACACTGAAGCTTTCTTT.

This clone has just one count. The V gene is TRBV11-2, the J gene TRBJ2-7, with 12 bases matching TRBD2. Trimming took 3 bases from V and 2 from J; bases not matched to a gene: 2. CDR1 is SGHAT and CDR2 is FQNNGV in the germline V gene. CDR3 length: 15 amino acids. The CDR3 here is CASSFWTSGAYEQYF. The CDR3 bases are TGTGCCAGCAGCTTCTGGACTAGCGGGGCCTACGAGCAGTACTTC.

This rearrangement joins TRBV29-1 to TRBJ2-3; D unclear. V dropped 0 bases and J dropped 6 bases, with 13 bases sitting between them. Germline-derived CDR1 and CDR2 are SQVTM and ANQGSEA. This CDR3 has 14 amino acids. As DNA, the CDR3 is TGCAGCGTTGAAGACACGGGTGGACGGGATACGCAGTATTTT. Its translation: CSVEDTGGRDTQYF.

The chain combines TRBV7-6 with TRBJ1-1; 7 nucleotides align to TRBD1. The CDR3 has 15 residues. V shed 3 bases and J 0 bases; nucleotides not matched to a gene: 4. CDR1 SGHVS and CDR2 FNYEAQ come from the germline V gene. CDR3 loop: CASSFGTVLNTEAFF. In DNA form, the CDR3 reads TGTGCCAGCAGCTTCGGGACAGTTCTGAACACTGAAGCTTTCTTT.

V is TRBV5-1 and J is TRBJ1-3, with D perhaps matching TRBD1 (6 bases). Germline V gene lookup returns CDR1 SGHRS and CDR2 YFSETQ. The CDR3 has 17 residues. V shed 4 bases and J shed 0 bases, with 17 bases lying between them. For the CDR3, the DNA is TGCGCCAGCAGCCCATGGACAGCGACTGTCTCTGGAAACACCATATATTTT. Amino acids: CASSPWTATVSGNTIYF.

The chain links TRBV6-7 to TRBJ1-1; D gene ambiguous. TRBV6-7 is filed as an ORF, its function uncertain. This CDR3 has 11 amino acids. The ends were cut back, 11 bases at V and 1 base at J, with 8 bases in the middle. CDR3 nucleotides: TGTGCCGGGGAGAAGAACACTGAAGCTTTCTTT. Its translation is CAGEKNTEAFF.

CDR3 protein: CASREWGGQGTQYF. Written as DNA, the CDR3 is TGTGCCAGCAGGGAGTGGGGGGGCCAGGGTACGCAGTATTTT. This chain joins TRBV27 and TRBJ2-3; D might be TRBD2 (7 bases). The CDR3 is 14 amino acids. V lost 6 bases and J lost 8, with 18 bases in between. Germline V gene sequence: CDR1 MNHEY, CDR2 SMNVEV (reference sequence).

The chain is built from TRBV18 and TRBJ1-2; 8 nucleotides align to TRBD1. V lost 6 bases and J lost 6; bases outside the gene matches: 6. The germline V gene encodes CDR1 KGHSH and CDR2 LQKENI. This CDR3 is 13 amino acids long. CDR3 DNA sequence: TGTGCCAGCTCCTCTCAGGGGGCGGATGGCTACACCTTC. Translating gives CASSSQGADGYTF. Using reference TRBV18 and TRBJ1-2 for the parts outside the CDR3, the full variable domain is NAGVMQNPRHLVRRRGQEARLRCSPMKGHSHVYWYRQLPEEGLKFMVYLQKENIIDESGMPKERFSAEFPKEGPSILRIQQVVRGDSAAYFCASSSQGADGYTFGSGTRLTVV.

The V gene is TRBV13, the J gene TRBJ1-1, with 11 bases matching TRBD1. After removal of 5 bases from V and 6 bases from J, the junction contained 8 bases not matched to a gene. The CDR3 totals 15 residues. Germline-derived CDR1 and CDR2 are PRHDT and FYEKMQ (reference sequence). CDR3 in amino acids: CASSARTGGGPEAFF. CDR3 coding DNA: TGTGCCAGCAGCGCGAGGACAGGGGGCGGCCCTGAAGCTTTCTTT. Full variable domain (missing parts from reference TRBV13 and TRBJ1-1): AAGVIQSPRHLIKEKRETATLKCYPIPRHDTVYWYQQGPGQDPQFLISFYEKMQSDKGSIPDRFSAQQFSDYHSELNMSSLELGDSALYFCASSARTGGGPEAFFGQGTRLTVV.

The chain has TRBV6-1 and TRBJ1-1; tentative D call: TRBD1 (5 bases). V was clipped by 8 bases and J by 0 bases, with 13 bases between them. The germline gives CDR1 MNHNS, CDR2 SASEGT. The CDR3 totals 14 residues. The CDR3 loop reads CASWGSGMNTEAFF. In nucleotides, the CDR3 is TGTGCCAGCTGGGGCAGCGGTATGAACACTGAAGCTTTCTTT.

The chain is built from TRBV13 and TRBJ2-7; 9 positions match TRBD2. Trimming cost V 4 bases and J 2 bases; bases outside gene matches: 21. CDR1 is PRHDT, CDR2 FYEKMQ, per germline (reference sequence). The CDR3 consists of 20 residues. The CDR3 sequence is CASSSRTNLLAGKNPYEQYF. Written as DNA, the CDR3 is TGTGCCAGCAGCTCCCGCACGAACCTACTAGCGGGTAAGAATCCCTACGAGCAGTACTTC.

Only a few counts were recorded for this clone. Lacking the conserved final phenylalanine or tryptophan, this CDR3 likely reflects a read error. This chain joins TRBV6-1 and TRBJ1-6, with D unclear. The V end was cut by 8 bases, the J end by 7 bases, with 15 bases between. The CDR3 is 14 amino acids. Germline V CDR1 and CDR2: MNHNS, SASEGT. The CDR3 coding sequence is TGTGCCAGCTCGTCCACGGGTTGGAATTCACCCCTCCACCTT. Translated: CASSSTGWNSPLHL.

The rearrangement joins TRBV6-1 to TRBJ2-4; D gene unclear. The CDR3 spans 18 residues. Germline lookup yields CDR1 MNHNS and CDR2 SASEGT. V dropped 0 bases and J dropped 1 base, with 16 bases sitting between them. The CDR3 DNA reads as TGTGCCAGCAGTGAAGCGCGGTGGCAGCCTGGGGCCAAAAACATTCAGTACTTC. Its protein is CASSEARWQPGAKNIQYF.